This entry is about one T cell receptor (beta chain). Generated by immunoSEQ multiplex PCR, the TCRdb table keeps only in-frame clones and is missing some. The sample lists some 93,000 clones, around nine tenths occurring once. Every single patient, without exception, relapsed after autologous stem cell transplantation, and brentuximab vedotin exposure varied. Germline CDR1 reads SEHNR; CDR2 reads FQNEAQ (reference sequence). V shed 3 bases and J 5 bases; nucleotides not matched to a gene: 15. CDR3 length: 17 amino acids. This entry belongs to a study of PD-1 blockade in classical Hodgkin lymphoma. The receptor comes from a human donor with classical Hodgkin lymphoma. This rearrangement joins TRBV7-9 to TRBJ2-5; TRBD1 agrees at 7 bases. Sequencing was performed on peripheral blood mononuclear cells (PBMCs), taken at baseline. The CDR3 region has the DNA TGTGCCAGCAGCTTCCTGACAGGGCCGGTCGTCGGGGAGACCCAGTACTTC. It yields the protein CASSFLTGPVVGETQYF.